Below are 10 T cell receptor beta chains sequenced from a single sample in a study of T cells in women clearing cervical HPV infection (dated by TCRdb to 2017 to 2018). Preparation of the library involved the immunoSEQ multiplex PCR assay. TCRdb took this table from immuneACCESS and kept in-frame rearrangements with V and J called. Such tables lack part of the clones; where checked against another copy, unresolved V genes explain under half of the gap, and the rest is unexplained. The sample has just over 20,000 clones on record. The ten largest make up about 5.3% of the sample. Sequencing was done on a sample of blood buffy coat. The receptors come from a woman aged 18 to 69 with a cervical HPV16 infection that either progressed to CIN3+ or cleared (not recorded which).

Turning to this clone: Sequencing ends 3 residues short of the CDR3 end; the germline J gene provides the rest. The rearrangement links TRBV14 to TRBJ2-1; D not resolved. V was shortened by 3 bases and J by 4 bases, with 16 bases between the two germline ends. This CDR3 region has 16 residues. Germline CDR1 is SGHDN and CDR2 is FVKESK. The covered CDR3 bases are TGTGCCAGCAGCCACCGAACTAATCCCCCTTACAATGAG. Protein sequence: CASSHRTNPPYNE. The CDR3, in full, reads CASSHRTNPPYNEQFF.

Comments on this clone: The read is 3 residues too short to cover the CDR3 end, so that end is filled in from the germline J gene. Other nucleotide sequences from this sample produce the same CDR3. The J gene is TRBJ2-3, the V gene TRBV6-1; 12 nucleotides agree with TRBD2. Trimming removed 2 bases from V and 6 bases from J; junction bases left unmatched: 3. From germline, CDR1 is MNHNS and CDR2 SASEGT. The CDR3 runs 15 residues. The CDR3: CASSELAGGPDTQYF. The CDR3 bases that were read are TGTGCCAGCAGTGAACTAGCGGGGGGGCCCGATACG.

Details on this clone: The CDR3 extends 3 residues past the end of the read, so its final part is completed from the germline J gene. The rearrangement links TRBV30 to TRBJ1-6, with 7 bases fitting TRBD1. The J segment lost 7 bases and the V segment lost 5 bases, leaving 2 bases of the junction unmatched. In germline, CDR1 is GTSNPN, CDR2 SVGIG (reference sequence). The CDR3 loop spans 12 amino acids. Partial CDR3 DNA: TGTGCCTGGGACAGGGTAAATTCACCC. Its translation: CAWDRVNSP. The complete CDR3 sequence is CAWDRVNSPLHF.

Points on this clone: The read gets to within 3 residues of the CDR3 end, and the germline J gene fills in the rest. The rearrangement links TRBV2 to TRBJ1-2; D gene unclear. The CDR3 is 13 residues long. The germline V gene has CDR1 SNHLY and CDR2 FYNNEI. CDR3 DNA, as far as it was read: TGTGCCAGCAGTGGTTCTAGCGGTTACGAC. It encodes CASSGSSGYD. The whole CDR3 region reads CASSGSSGYDYTF.

Comments on this clone: The read gets to within 3 residues of the CDR3 end, and the germline J gene fills in the rest. The V gene is TRBV4-2, the J gene TRBJ2-3; D remains ambiguous. This CDR3 is built from 14 residues. Germline V gives CDR1 LGHNA, CDR2 YNFKEQ. The part of the CDR3 DNA that was read is TGTGCCAGCAGGTTGAGTGGGCTACAAGAGACG. Its translation is CASRLSGLQET. The CDR3 reads in full as CASRLSGLQETQYF.

As concerns this clone: The sequence runs out 3 residues before the end of the CDR3; the remainder is reconstructed from the germline J gene. V and J are TRBV6-2 or TRBV6-3 and TRBJ2-5, with 13 bases fitting TRBD2. Germline V gives CDR1 MNHEY, CDR2 SVGEGT. The CDR3 loop spans 16 amino acids. The part of the CDR3 DNA that was read is TGTGCCAGCAGAGCACTAGCGGGGGGGCGTGGAGATACC. Translated, it gives CASRALAGGRGDT. The complete CDR3 protein is CASRALAGGRGDTQYF.

Concerning this clone itself: The CDR3 is cut off 3 residues early in the read; its end comes from the germline J gene. The rearrangement links TRBV7-2 to TRBJ1-6; D unresolved. The V end was cut by 4 bases, the J end by 11 bases, with 9 bases between. Germline lookup yields CDR1 SGHTA and CDR2 FQGNSA. The CDR3 sequence is 12 residues long. The CDR3 sequence is CASSSDWPPLHF. The covered CDR3 bases are TGTGCCAGCAGCTCAGACTGGCCACCC.

As for this clone: The sequenced fragment ends 3 residues before the CDR3 boundary, so the rest is inferred from the germline J gene. The genes are TRBV15 and TRBJ1-5; possibly TRBD1 for D (5 bases). V dropped 5 bases and J dropped 2 bases, with 22 bases sitting between them. The CDR3 is made up of 18 amino acids. CDR1 and CDR2 from the germline V gene are LNHNV and YYDKDF (reference sequence). The part of the CDR3 DNA that was read is TGTGCCACCAGCGCGGGGGTGGGCCTCCAGAGGGGCAATCAGCCC. Translation gives CATSAGVGLQRGNQP. The complete CDR3 protein is CATSAGVGLQRGNQPQHF.

For this clone: From the germline J gene comes the end of the CDR3, since the read stops 3 residues before it. The chain combines TRBV23-1 with TRBJ2-5, with 9 positions matching TRBD1. TRBV23-1 is filed as an ORF, its function uncertain. V trimming: 7 bases; J trimming: 2 bases; junction bases outside the gene matches: 8. The CDR3 sequence is 15 residues long. The CDR3 reads CASIPPGTGQETQYF. Incomplete CDR3 DNA: TGCGCCAGCATCCCTCCCGGGACAGGGCAAGAGACC.

About this clone itself: Read sequence stops 3 residues before the CDR3 end, and the germline J gene provides the missing end. The chain is built from TRBV7-3 and TRBJ2-5; 8 nucleotides line up with TRBD2. The germline CDR1 and CDR2 sequences are SGHTA and FQGTGA. V lost 5 bases to trimming and J lost 5 bases; unmatched junction nucleotides: 4. The CDR3 covers 13 residues. The CDR3 loop reads CASSPTGGETQYF. CDR3 DNA (partial): TGTGCCAGCAGCCCGACGGGGGGGGAGACC. The variable domain in full, completed from reference TRBV7-3 and TRBJ2-5, reads GAGVSQTPSNKVTEKGKYVELRCDPISGHTALYWYRQSLGQGPEFLIYFQGTGAADDSGLPNDRFFAVRPEGSVSTLKIQRTERGDSAVYLCASSPTGGETQYFGPGTRLLVL.